Listed here is a single T cell receptor (beta chain). Antigen unknown. TCRdb re-derived calls from the reads in MiXCR, one entry per CDR3 protein. Of around 450,000 distinct CDR3 sequences in the sample, 30% to 40% were seen once. The record originates from a study of T cell repertoires in cytomegalovirus infection. Across the study: Public TCR beta signatures were indicative of both CMV infection and a matching HLA type.

Regarding the study as a whole: The cumulative frequency of public TCR beta families distinguished individuals who carried CMV together with the relevant HLA. Ex vivo responses were dominated by HLA-C-restricted CMV-specific TCR beta clonotypes.

In germline, CDR1 is LGHNT, CDR2 FRNRAP. The CDR3 is 17 residues long. The V gene end was trimmed by 0 bases and the J gene end by 3 bases; junction bases not matched to a gene: 6. This clonotype originated in a human donor in good health (CMV status not recorded). Some clones in this sample may be carry-over from other donors' samples. Sequencing was carried out using PBMCs. The chain combines TRBV12-5 with TRBJ2-2, with 8 bases matching TRBD2. The CDR3 region is CASGLVISGKDTGELFF. The CDR3, as DNA: TGTGCTAGTGGTTTGGTTATTAGCGGGAAAGACACCGGGGAGCTGTTTTTT.